The T cell receptor beta chain under discussion was sequenced for a study of blood T cells in healthy people across ages. Combining a sample-barcoded 5' primer with a J-beta primer mix, a second PCR ran for 7 to 11 cycles. One entry per CDR3 protein, called by TCRdb with MiXCR from the 5' RACE reads. The repertoire has 1.5 million or so distinct CDR3 sequences, roughly 43% of them found once; the top ten carry more than 4%. This clonotype occurred many times. Whenever a sample was processed, at least 6 million PBMCs were isolated. From germline, CDR1 is SGHTA and CDR2 FQGNSA. The V end was cut by 8 bases, the J end by 7 bases, with 9 bases between. The CDR3 loop spans 11 amino acids.

The clonotype was recovered from a woman between 18 and 29 years old in good health. The V call is TRBV7-2, the J call TRBJ2-1, with D maybe TRBD2 (6 bases). Sequenced material: blood. Here the CDR3 reads CASGGFNEQFF. CDR3 in DNA: TGTGCCAGCGGGGGGTTTAATGAGCAGTTCTTC.